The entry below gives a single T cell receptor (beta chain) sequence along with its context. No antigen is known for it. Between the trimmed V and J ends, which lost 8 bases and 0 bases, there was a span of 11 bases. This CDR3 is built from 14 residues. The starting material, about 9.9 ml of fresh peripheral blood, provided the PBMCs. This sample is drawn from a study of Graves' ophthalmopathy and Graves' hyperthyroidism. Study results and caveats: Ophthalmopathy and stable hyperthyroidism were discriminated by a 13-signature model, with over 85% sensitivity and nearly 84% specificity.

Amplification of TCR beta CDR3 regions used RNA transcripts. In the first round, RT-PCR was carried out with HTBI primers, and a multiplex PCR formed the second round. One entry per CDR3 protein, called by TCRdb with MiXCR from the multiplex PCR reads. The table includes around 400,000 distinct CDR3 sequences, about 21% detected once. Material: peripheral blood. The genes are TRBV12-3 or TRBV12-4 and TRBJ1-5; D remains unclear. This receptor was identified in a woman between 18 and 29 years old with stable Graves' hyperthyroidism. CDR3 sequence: CASHEGTSNQPQHF. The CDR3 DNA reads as TGTGCCAGCCACGAGGGCACTAGCAATCAGCCCCAGCATTTT.